These 28 T cell receptor beta chains originate from one sample sequenced in a study of Ad26.COV2.S vaccination and SARS-CoV-2 variants (dated by TCRdb to the early 2020s). The library relied on the immunoSEQ multiplex PCR assay. The immuneACCESS repertoire file appears here via TCRdb, limited to in-frame rearrangements. These files lack a portion of the clones; in checked studies, under half of the deficit traces to unresolved V genes, and the cause of the others is not known. The sample records roughly 700,000 clones, approximately 88% of which are singletons. Jointly, the top ten make up about 1.5% of the sample. The sample's treatment or condition label, decoded: about 20 received Ad26.COV2.S at low or high dose, single or two shots; about 5 received placebo; per-sample allocation not given. For vaccine and placebo recipients, repertoires were sequenced using samples collected on day 63 after the first injection.

The sample consisted of peripheral blood, taken in a trial of Ad26.COV2.S vaccine versus placebo. The receptors originated from a person between 18 and 65 years old who received the Ad26.COV2.S COVID-19 vaccine or a placebo.

V gene TRBV5-1 combines with J gene TRBJ2-5; D ambiguous. V lost 0 bases and J lost 1, with 7 bases in between. Germline assignment: CDR1 SGHRS and CDR2 YFSETQ. The CDR3 runs 14 residues. DNA for the CDR3: TGCGCCAGCAGCTTGGGACGGTCCCAAGAGACCCAGTACTTC. Translated: CASSLGRSQETQYF.

The V gene is TRBV7-8, the J gene TRBJ2-3; 15 nucleotides agree with TRBD2. The CDR3 loop spans 19 amino acids. V lost 5 bases and J lost 1; bases outside the gene matches: 10. Looked up from germline, CDR1 is SGHVS and CDR2 is FQNEAQ. CDR3 region: CASSPLGLAGGPGTDTQYF. The CDR3 DNA is TGTGCCAGCAGCCCACTCGGACTAGCGGGAGGGCCGGGCACAGATACGCAGTATTTT.

This chain connects TRBV2 to TRBJ1-5; D is possibly TRBD1 (5 bases). The V gene lost 5 bases and the J gene lost 5 bases, with 16 bases spanning the gap. The CDR3 runs 15 residues. CDR1 SNHLY and CDR2 FYNNEI come from the germline V gene. Here the CDR3 DNA reads TGTGCCAGCAGTCCCATCGGGGCCAGCGATCAGCCCCAGCATTTT. Translated, it gives CASSPIGASDQPQHF.

The genes are TRBV7-2 and TRBJ2-7, with 13 bases aligning to TRBD2. V shed 0 bases and J 2 bases; nucleotides not matched to a gene: 4. CDR1 is SGHTA and CDR2 is FQGNSA in the germline V gene. CDR3 length: 17 residues. Here the CDR3 reads CASSLAATSGGAYEQYF. In DNA, the CDR3 is TGTGCCAGCAGCTTAGCAGCTACTAGCGGGGGGGCCTACGAGCAGTACTTC. Based on the CDR3 plus reference TRBV7-2 and TRBJ2-7, the full variable domain is GAGVSQSPSNKVTEKGKDVELRCDPISGHTALYWYRQSLGQGLEFLIYFQGNSAPDKSGLPSDRFSAERTGGSVSTLTIQRTQQEDSAVYLCASSLAATSGGAYEQYFGPGTRLTVT.

In its sample, this clone was seen a few times. The rearrangement joins TRBV13 to TRBJ1-1; D is undetermined. V was clipped by 3 bases and J by 1 base, with 15 bases between them. CDR1 and CDR2 (germline): PRHDT, FYEKMQ (reference sequence). This CDR3 comprises 16 residues. This CDR3 is CASSFPMAGRNTEAFF. The CDR3 bases are TGTGCCAGCAGCTTCCCTATGGCAGGACGGAACACTGAAGCTTTCTTT.

The rearrangement joins TRBV30 to TRBJ2-2; D may match TRBD1 or TRBD2 (5 bases each). The V and J ends lost 6 bases and 6 bases respectively, with 11 bases between them. The CDR3 runs to 12 residues. CDR1 and CDR2 (germline): GTSNPN, SVGIG (reference sequence). In nucleotides, the CDR3 is TGTGCCTGCCCGGGGCTGGCCGGGGAGCTGTTTTTT. The encoded protein is CACPGLAGELFF. Full variable domain (outside the CDR3, taken from reference TRBV30 and TRBJ2-2): SQTIHQWPATLVQPVGSPLSLECTVEGTSNPNLYWYRQAAGRGLQLLFYSVGIGQISSEVPQNLSASRPQDRQFILSSKKLLLSDSGFYLCACPGLAGELFFGEGSRLTVL.

The chain is built from TRBV5-8 and TRBJ1-2, with D possibly being TRBD1 (6 bases). V lost 0 bases to trimming and J lost 4 bases, with 10 bases between them. This CDR3 has 14 amino acids. The germline V gene has CDR1 SGHTS and CDR2 YDEGEE. The CDR3 DNA is TGTGCCAGCAGCTTGGAGAGGGGGTTCTATGGCTACACCTTC. It translates to CASSLERGFYGYTF.

This chain uses TRBV6-5 with TRBJ1-3; D is unresolved. The germline V gene encodes CDR1 MNHEY and CDR2 SVGAGI. The ends were cut back, 7 bases at V and 1 base at J, with 5 bases in the middle. CDR3 length equals 12 residues. The CDR3 bases are TGTGCCAGCATAGCGTCTGGAAACACCATATATTTT. Amino acid sequence: CASIASGNTIYF.

V usage is TRBV12-3 or TRBV12-4 and J usage is TRBJ1-1, with TRBD1 identical over 9 bases. V gave up 7 bases and J gave up 6 bases; unmatched junction bases: 6. The CDR3 totals 13 residues. DNA of the CDR3: TGTGCCAGCAAACCGGGACAGGGACCTGAAGCTTTCTTT. Its translation: CASKPGQGPEAFF.

V is TRBV2 and J is TRBJ1-5, with D possibly matching TRBD1 (6 bases). The CDR3 extends over 15 amino acids. CDR1 and CDR2 (germline): SNHLY, FYNNEI. Trimming cost V 3 bases and J 0 bases, with 9 bases left between them. CDR3 amino acids: CASSDRQDSNQPQHF. DNA of the CDR3: TGTGCCAGCAGTGACCGACAGGATAGCAATCAGCCCCAGCATTTT.

This clone was seen a few times. The chain recombines TRBV5-4 with TRBJ1-2; D is unclear. V was trimmed by 4 bases and J by 5 bases, leaving 12 bases between them. Germline V gene sequence: CDR1 SGHNT, CDR2 YYREEE (reference sequence). The CDR3 is made up of 13 amino acids. CDR3 protein: CASSPETTYGYTF. DNA of the CDR3: TGTGCCAGCAGCCCCGAAACGACTTATGGCTACACCTTC. Complete variable domain (other parts from reference TRBV5-4 and TRBJ1-2): ETGVTQSPTHLIKTRGQQVTLRCSSQSGHNTVSWYQQALGQGPQFIFQYYREEENGRGNFPPRFSGLQFPNYSSELNVNALELDDSALYLCASSPETTYGYTFGSGTRLTVV.

V usage is TRBV7-9 and J usage is TRBJ1-2; the match to TRBD1 covers 7 bases. V shed 3 bases, J shed 11 bases, and the junction held 9 bases outside the gene matches. The CDR3 runs to 13 residues. Germline values: CDR1 SEHNR, CDR2 FQNEAQ (reference sequence). As DNA, the CDR3 is TGTGCCAGCAGCTTTGACCGGGACAGTGCTTACACCTTC. It translates to CASSFDRDSAYTF.

This chain links TRBV7-2 with TRBJ2-1, with D possibly being TRBD1 (6 bases). In germline, CDR1 is SGHTA, CDR2 FQGNSA. V shed 3 bases and J shed 14 bases, with 8 bases lying between them. This CDR3 contains 10 residues. The DNA for the CDR3 is TGTGCCAGCAGCTTTGGGGGCGAGTTCTTC. This translates into CASSFGGEFF. Full variable domain (outside the CDR3, taken from reference TRBV7-2 and TRBJ2-1): GAGVSQSPSNKVTEKGKDVELRCDPISGHTALYWYRQSLGQGLEFLIYFQGNSAPDKSGLPSDRFSAERTGGSVSTLTIQRTQQEDSAVYLCASSFGGEFFGPGTRLTVL.

This chain links TRBV18 with TRBJ2-2; D possibly corresponds to TRBD1 (6 bases). Germline CDR1 and CDR2: KGHSH and LQKENI. Between the trimmed V and J ends, which lost 5 bases and 6 bases, there was a span of 13 bases. The length of the CDR3 is 14 residues. The CDR3 loop reads CASSSKTGPGELFF. Here the CDR3 DNA reads TGTGCCAGCTCATCGAAAACAGGGCCCGGGGAGCTGTTTTTT.

J is TRBJ2-7 and V is TRBV7-2; possibly TRBD2 for D (5 bases). Germline values: CDR1 SGHTA, CDR2 FQGNSA. V lost 1 base, J lost 7 bases, and 14 bases lay in between. This CDR3 spans 14 amino acids. The CDR3 is CASSLVASPGEQYF. In nucleotides, the CDR3 is TGTGCCAGCAGCTTAGTGGCATCTCCGGGGGAGCAGTACTTC.

V is TRBV11-2 and J is TRBJ2-1; 11 bases are shared with TRBD2. Trimming cost V 7 bases and J 0 bases; bases outside gene matches: 14. The CDR3 is 19 amino acids. The germline V gene encodes CDR1 SGHAT and CDR2 FQNNGV. Here the CDR3 reads CASTPVGVAGGSSYNEQFF. CDR3 bases: TGTGCCAGCACCCCAGTCGGGGTAGCGGGAGGGAGCTCCTACAATGAGCAGTTCTTC.

The V call is TRBV29-1, the J call TRBJ1-5; D is undetermined. Trimming cost V 6 bases and J 7 bases, with 16 bases left between them. The CDR3 has 13 amino acids. Germline V lookup: CDR1 SQVTM, CDR2 ANQGSEA. Here the CDR3 reads CSVLVDSGQPQHF. CDR3 in DNA: TGCAGCGTGCTGGTGGACTCTGGGCAGCCCCAGCATTTT.

The DNA of the CDR3 is TGCAGCGTTGGAGCACAGGGTCCCACAGATACGCAGTATTTT. Its protein product is CSVGAQGPTDTQYF. The chain combines TRBV29-1 with TRBJ2-3; possibly TRBD1 for D (6 bases). The CDR3 sequence is 14 residues long. V was pared by 4 bases and J by 2 bases, with 13 bases between. Per the germline V gene, CDR1 is SQVTM and CDR2 is ANQGSEA.

V is TRBV27 and J is TRBJ2-2; 9 bases fit TRBD2. This CDR3 region has 14 residues. Losses at the gene ends were 8 bases for V and 4 bases for J; bases not matched to a gene: 5. Germline V lookup: CDR1 MNHEY, CDR2 SMNVEV (reference sequence). CDR3 nucleotides: TGTGCCAGCGGGCGGGAGGGGGGCACCGGGGAGCTGTTTTTT. It encodes CASGREGGTGELFF.

This chain links TRBV27 with TRBJ2-7; 8 positions match TRBD2. Germline CDR1 and CDR2: MNHEY and SMNVEV (reference sequence). After removal of 4 bases from V and 9 bases from J, the junction contained 14 bases not matched to a gene. The length of the CDR3 is 15 residues. In nucleotides, the CDR3 is TGTGCCAGCAGTTCCCCCAGCGGGAGTTCCTTTAGGCAGTACTTC. Translated, it gives CASSSPSGSSFRQYF.

The chain's CDR3 is CASGRGTGELFF. In DNA form, the CDR3 reads TGTGCCAGCGGCCGGGGGACCGGGGAGCTGTTTTTT. The chain uses TRBV7-3 and TRBJ2-2; TRBD2 might be the D (6 bases). Germline V lookup: CDR1 SGHTA, CDR2 FQGTGA. The CDR3 is 12 residues long. Trimming cost V 8 bases and J 5 bases, with 9 bases left between them.

The chain links TRBV4-2 to TRBJ2-1, with D perhaps TRBD2 (5 bases). The V and J ends lost 5 bases and 5 bases respectively, with 16 bases between them. From germline, CDR1 is LGHNA and CDR2 YNFKEQ. The CDR3 length is 15 residues. Here the CDR3 reads CASSAERAANNEQFF. CDR3 in DNA: TGTGCCAGCAGCGCCGAGAGGGCGGCCAACAATGAGCAGTTCTTC.

The V gene is TRBV25-1, the J gene TRBJ2-5, with D tentatively TRBD2 (7 bases). The CDR3 is 13 residues long. The germline V gene has CDR1 MGHDK and CDR2 SYGVNS. V was cut by 3 bases and J by 4 bases, with 9 bases left in between. CDR3 DNA sequence: TGTGCCAGCAGTGACGGGGGGCGAGAGACCCAGTACTTC. Amino acids: CASSDGGRETQYF.

Concerning this clone: Its ends do not fully match the called genes, so a read error is possible. The chain is built from TRBV18 and TRBJ2-7; 9 bases match TRBD1. The CDR3 runs to 16 residues. Germline V gene lookup returns CDR1 KGHSH and CDR2 LQKENI. The CDR3 bases are TGTGCCAGCTCCCCACTCCCACAGGGGGCGCGTAACGAGCAGTACTTC. Its protein is CASSPLPQGARNEQYF.

A note on this clone: Different DNA sequences within this sample yield the same CDR3. The chain joins TRBV6-5 to TRBJ1-1; D not resolved. Trimming took off 8 bases at V and 0 bases at J, with 7 bases between the two ends. The CDR3 contains 12 residues. The germline gives CDR1 MNHEY, CDR2 SVGAGI. CDR3 loop: CASGRLNTEAFF. The CDR3 region has the DNA TGTGCCAGCGGACGGCTGAACACTGAAGCTTTCTTT.

The gene calls are TRBV5-5 and TRBJ2-7; D assignment may be TRBD1 or TRBD2 (6 bases each). This CDR3 is built from 15 residues. Germline CDR1 reads SGHKS; CDR2 reads YYEKEE (reference sequence). V was shortened by 0 bases and J by 0 bases, with 10 bases between the two germline ends. CDR3 nucleotides: TGTGCCAGCAGCTTGGAAGGGGGGCCCTCCTACGAGCAGTACTTC. It yields the protein CASSLEGGPSYEQYF.

V is TRBV7-9 and J is TRBJ1-6; D possibly corresponds to TRBD1 (5 bases). V was cut by 1 base and J by 7 bases, with 8 bases left in between. CDR1 and CDR2 (germline): SEHNR, FQNEAQ (reference sequence). This CDR3 has 14 amino acids. The CDR3 region has the DNA TGTGCCAGCAGCTTAGAAGGGGACAATTCACCCCTCCACTTT. It translates to CASSLEGDNSPLHF.

The chain uses TRBV27 and TRBJ2-5, with D tentatively TRBD1 (5 bases). The germline V and J ends were trimmed by 7 bases and 5 bases, with 14 bases remaining between them. The germline V gene encodes CDR1 MNHEY and CDR2 SMNVEV (reference sequence). The CDR3 totals 13 residues. The CDR3 region is CASKDSSGETQYF. In nucleotides, the CDR3 is TGTGCCAGCAAAGACAGCTCCGGGGAGACCCAGTACTTC.